This T cell receptor (beta chain) was documented in a study of CD8 T cells in Susac syndrome. Whole-study findings and limits: Susac CD8+ cells expanded clonally the most in TEMRA cells and in active patients.

This CDR3 comprises 13 residues. V was pared by 0 bases and J by 8 bases, with 5 bases between. Germline loops: CDR1 MNHEY, CDR2 SVGAGI. Negative isolation yielded CD4+ and CD8+ T cells, and FACS enriched TEMRA cells. Comments on this clonotype: Its specificity is unknown.

Random hexamers were used to reverse transcribe the RNA input (about 0.5 to 1 ug). TCRdb re-called the immunoSEQ multiplex PCR reads with MiXCR, one entry per CDR3 protein. There are about 190,000 distinct CDR3 sequences in the sample; 95% occur only once, and 0.15% to 0.2% lies in the top ten. V is TRBV6-5 and J is TRBJ1-6; unclear D gene. Sequenced material: CD8+ T cells from PBMCs. This sequence was found in a human donor with Susac syndrome. CDR3 sequence reads: CASSYSLDSPLHF. As DNA, the CDR3 is TGTGCCAGCAGTTACTCTTTGGATTCACCCCTCCACTTT.